Listed here are 2 T cell receptor beta chains from one sample, sequenced in a study of blood T cell repertoires in COVID-19. Profiled with immunoSEQ multiplex PCR; TCRdb holds only in-frame clones, not every one. In the table there are more than 300,000 clones, under 95% of which are singletons. Material: peripheral blood. These receptors all come from a woman younger than 35 who had recovered from COVID-19.

The chain is built from TRBV10-2 and TRBJ2-3; D is unresolved. The CDR3 is made up of 16 amino acids. Trimming cost V 0 bases and J 2 bases, with 12 bases left between them. Germline V gene lookup returns CDR1 WSHSY and CDR2 SAAADI. The CDR3 coding sequence is TGCGCCAGCAGTGAGTCGAGAGGCCTCGACACAGATACGCAGTATTTT. Translating gives CASSESRGLDTDTQYF.

The genes are TRBV19 and TRBJ1-2; D gene ambiguous. V lost 7 bases and J lost 0, with 12 bases in between. The CDR3 length is 14 residues. Germline lookup yields CDR1 LNHDA and CDR2 SQIVND (reference sequence). The CDR3 nucleotides read TGTGCCAGTACAACAGAGCGGACTAACTATGGCTACACCTTC. This translates into CASTTERTNYGYTF.